The clone carrying this T cell receptor (beta chain) has a count of ten or more. The source of the sample is a study of patients and donors after allogeneic stem cell transplantation. This CDR3 is 12 amino acids long. V was pared by 0 bases and J by 11 bases, with 7 bases between. Germline V lookup: CDR1 LGHDT, CDR2 YNNKEL (reference sequence). TCRdb re-derived calls from the RT-PCR reads in MiXCR, one entry per CDR3 protein. The repertoire holds approximately 90,000 distinct CDR3 sequences, with 4% to 5% as singletons. Sequencing input: blood, either unsorted or a sorted T cell fraction (not recorded which). This TCR came from a human donor who was either an allogeneic HSCT recipient or a stem cell or donor lymphocyte infusion donor (not recorded which). It is not recorded whose cells these are; they may come from a transplant donor. The J gene is TRBJ1-4, the V gene TRBV3-1; no clear D gene. CDR3 amino acids: CASSQEAKKLFF. In DNA form, the CDR3 reads TGTGCCAGCAGCCAAGAGGCCAAGAAACTGTTTTTT.